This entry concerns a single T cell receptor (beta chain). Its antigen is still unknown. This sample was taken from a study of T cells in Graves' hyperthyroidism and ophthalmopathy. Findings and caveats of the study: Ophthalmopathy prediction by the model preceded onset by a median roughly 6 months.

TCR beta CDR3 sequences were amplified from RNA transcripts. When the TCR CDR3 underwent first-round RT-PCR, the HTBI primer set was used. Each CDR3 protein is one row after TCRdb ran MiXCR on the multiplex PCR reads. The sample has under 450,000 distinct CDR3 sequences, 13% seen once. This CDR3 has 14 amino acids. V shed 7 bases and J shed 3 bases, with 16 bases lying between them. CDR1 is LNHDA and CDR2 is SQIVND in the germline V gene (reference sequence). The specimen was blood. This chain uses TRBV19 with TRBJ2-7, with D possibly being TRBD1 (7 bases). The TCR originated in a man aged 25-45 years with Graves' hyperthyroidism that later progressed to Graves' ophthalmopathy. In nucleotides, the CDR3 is TGTGCCAGTAACCCGACAGGGAGGCTCTACGAGCAGTACTTC. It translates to CASNPTGRLYEQYF.